This paragraph reports one T cell receptor (beta chain). Original handling: Reference gene primer amplification gave nucleated cell count estimates. Measured with immunoSEQ multiplex PCR; TCRdb has only the in-frame clones, and not every one. V, J and clone size are taken as reported in that table, and D and trimming were inferred from the DNA itself. The sample has 90,000 to 100,000 clones, 75% to 90% seen once. These data come from a study of blood T cell repertoires in COVID-19. Study in general: Acute and convalescent COVID-19 samples came from the United States, Italy and Spain.

This CDR3 is 15 amino acids long. The ends lost 6 bases at V and 5 bases at J; junction bases unmatched: 7. The germline V gene has CDR1 SQVTM and CDR2 ANQGSEA. The sequenced material came from peripheral blood. The TCR sequence derives from an elderly man with acute or convalescent COVID-19. The rearrangement uses TRBV29-1 and TRBJ2-3; 14 bases align to TRBD2. As DNA, the CDR3 is TGCAGCGTACGCGGGGGACTAGCGGGGGTAGATACGCAGTATTTT. The encoded protein is CSVRGGLAGVDTQYF.